The 27 T cell receptor beta chains reported below all come from one sample, sequenced in a study of spatial heterogeneity in lung cancer. No antigen has been assigned to these receptors. Study-wide results and limits: Tracking of tumor mutation counts was seen in expanded intratumoral alpha and beta TCR counts.

From the 5' RACE reads, TCRdb called clonotypes with MiXCR, one entry per CDR3 protein. The data show approximately 1,200 distinct CDR3 sequences, 20% to 25% seen once. As to time point: sample taken at primary tumor resection. Sequences were derived from lung tumor tissue, sampled at surgery. The receptors here all came from a male donor with early-stage non-small cell lung cancer.

This rearrangement joins TRBV7-2 to TRBJ2-2; D might be TRBD2 (6 bases). In germline, CDR1 is SGHTA, CDR2 FQGNSA. The V and J ends lost 5 bases and 7 bases respectively, with 14 bases between them. The CDR3 extends over 14 amino acids. CDR3 coding DNA: TGTGCCAGCAGCCCGCTAGCGTTGGGCGGGGAGCTGTTTTTT. Translated, it gives CASSPLALGGELFF.

This chain links TRBV19 with TRBJ2-1, with 9 bases identical to TRBD2. This CDR3 is 15 amino acids long. The V gene's germline CDR1 is LNHDA and CDR2 SQIVND (reference sequence). The ends lost 6 bases at V and 3 bases at J; junction bases unmatched: 6. CDR3 bases: TGTGCCAGTAGCCGTAGCGGGGGAATCTACAATGAGCAGTTCTTC. Its protein product is CASSRSGGIYNEQFF.

V gene TRBV28 combines with J gene TRBJ2-1, with 9 bases identical to TRBD2. CDR3 size: 15 residues. The V gene end was trimmed by 7 bases and the J gene end by 8 bases; junction bases not matched to a gene: 12. Germline values: CDR1 MDHEN, CDR2 SYDVKM. The CDR3 here is CASTRASGDWDEQFF. The DNA for the CDR3 is TGTGCCAGCACCCGAGCTAGCGGGGACTGGGATGAGCAGTTCTTC.

The V call is TRBV7-8, the J call TRBJ2-2; D call uncertain. Germline loops: CDR1 SGHVS, CDR2 FQNEAQ. The V gene lost 2 bases and the J gene lost 2 bases, with 6 bases spanning the gap. CDR3 length equals 14 residues. CDR3 DNA: TGTGCCAGCAGCTTACTGTTCAACACCGGGGAGCTGTTTTTT. It yields the protein CASSLLFNTGELFF.

There are a few counts of this clonotype. J is TRBJ2-5 and V is TRBV7-3; 13 positions agree with TRBD2. There are 16 residues in the CDR3. Looked up from germline, CDR1 is SGHTA and CDR2 is FQGTGA. The J segment lost 4 bases and the V segment lost 5 bases, leaving 7 bases of the junction unmatched. This chain's CDR3 is CASSRTSGRAGETQYF. The CDR3 bases are TGTGCCAGCAGCCGAACTAGCGGGAGGGCAGGAGAGACCCAGTACTTC.

The chain recombines TRBV5-6 with TRBJ1-5; D perhaps matches TRBD1 (6 bases). The germline gives CDR1 SGHDT, CDR2 YYEEEE. Between the trimmed V and J ends, which lost 2 bases and 5 bases, there was a span of 8 bases. The CDR3 spans 13 residues. This chain's CDR3 is CASSFQGYQPQHF. CDR3 nucleotides: TGTGCCAGCAGCTTCCAGGGGTATCAGCCCCAGCATTTT.

This clonotype is labeled medium-sized. V and J are TRBV28 and TRBJ2-7, with D hard to call. Germline CDR1 reads MDHEN; CDR2 reads SYDVKM. The CDR3 has 15 amino acids. The V end was cut by 5 bases, the J end by 5 bases, with 19 bases between. CDR3 DNA sequence: TGTGCCAGCAGTACAAAAATGGGCAGGTTGGACGAGCAGTACTTC. Translating it yields CASSTKMGRLDEQYF. The variable domain in full, with the rest retrieved from reference TRBV28 and TRBJ2-7, is DVKVTQSSRYLVKRTGEKVFLECVQDMDHENMFWYRQDPGLGLRLIYFSYDVKMKEKGDIPEGYSVSREKKERFSLILESASTNQTSMYLCASSTKMGRLDEQYFGPGTRLTVT.

By sample share, this clonotype is large. The chain recombines TRBV6-6 with TRBJ2-5; 14 bases agree with TRBD2. The CDR3 is 16 residues long. J gave up 5 bases and V 6 bases, and 8 bases lay outside the gene matches. CDR1 MNHNY and CDR2 SVGAGI come from the germline V gene (reference sequence). CDR3 region: CASSRGLAGVRETQYF. CDR3 nucleotides: TGTGCCAGCAGCCGGGGACTAGCGGGAGTGAGGGAGACCCAGTACTTC.

By its share, this clonotype is medium-sized. The chain recombines TRBV4-1 with TRBJ2-6; 10 bases align to TRBD1. Germline lookup yields CDR1 MGHRA and CDR2 YSYEKL. The trim removed 1 base at V and 4 bases at J, leaving 4 bases unmatched. This CDR3 is built from 17 residues. The CDR3 loop is CASSQGTGGSGANVLTF. The CDR3 region has the DNA TGCGCCAGCAGCCAAGGGACAGGGGGATCCGGGGCCAACGTCCTGACTTTC.

Relative to its sample, this clonotype is large (0.1 to 1%). This sequence joins TRBV19 and TRBJ2-1, with D possibly being TRBD1 or TRBD2 (5 bases each). Germline V CDR1 and CDR2: LNHDA, SQIVND (reference sequence). This CDR3 comprises 13 residues. V was cut by 4 bases and J by 10 bases, with 14 bases left in between. The CDR3 DNA reads as TGTGCCAGTAGTAATGAGGGGCGTCAGGAGCAGTTCTTC. Translated: CASSNEGRQEQFF.

This clonotype occurred a few times. V usage is TRBV12-3 or TRBV12-4 and J usage is TRBJ1-1, with 7 bases identical to TRBD1. Trimming removed 7 bases from V and 2 bases from J; junction bases left unmatched: 4. This CDR3 comprises 13 residues. The CDR3 coding sequence is TGTGCCAGCACGGCAGGGGGTAACACTGAAGCTTTCTTT. It specifies CASTAGGNTEAFF.

This clonotype is classed as medium-sized. V usage is TRBV29-1 and J usage is TRBJ2-5, with D perhaps TRBD1 or TRBD2 (5 bases each). Trimming removed 2 bases at V and 0 bases at J, with 19 bases between. The germline gives CDR1 SQVTM, CDR2 ANQGSEA. The CDR3 covers 17 residues. The CDR3 DNA is TGCAGCGTTGAACTATGGAGTTCGGGACCGAACCAAGAGACCCAGTACTTC. As protein: CSVELWSSGPNQETQYF.

This clonotype was detected only a few times. The CDR3 bases are TGCAGTGCTGGAAGGAGCATTCAGTACTTC. It is translated as CSAGRSIQYF. The chain uses TRBV20-1 and TRBJ2-4; D ambiguous. Trimming removed 5 bases at V and 9 bases at J, with 8 bases between. The CDR3 runs 10 residues. CDR1 is DFQATT, CDR2 SNEGSKA, per germline (reference sequence).

This clonotype rates as large. This chain uses TRBV4-3 with TRBJ2-1, with D possibly being TRBD1 or TRBD2 (5 bases each). Germline lookup yields CDR1 LGHNA and CDR2 YSLEER. V lost 1 base, J lost 6 bases, and 13 bases lay in between. CDR3 size: 15 residues. This chain's CDR3 is CASSQGLGDTNEQFF. The CDR3 bases are TGCGCCAGCAGCCAAGGCTTGGGGGATACCAATGAGCAGTTCTTC.

In its sample, this clonotype ranks as large. The chain couples TRBV20-1 to TRBJ1-1, with 12 bases matching TRBD1. The CDR3 loop spans 13 amino acids. In germline, CDR1 is DFQATT, CDR2 SNEGSKA (reference sequence). Trimming took 7 bases from V and 7 from J; bases not matched to a gene: 7. CDR3 DNA: TGCAGTGTCAGGGGACAGGGGGCGAGTGAAGCTTTCTTT. Protein sequence: CSVRGQGASEAFF.

By its share, this clonotype is large. The J gene is TRBJ2-6, the V gene TRBV6-1; TRBD1 matches 8 bases. V was clipped by 2 bases and J by 0 bases; unmatched bases: 9. The CDR3 sequence is 19 residues long. Germline V gene lookup returns CDR1 MNHNS and CDR2 SASEGT. This chain's CDR3 is CASSESPTGDGSGANVLTF. For the CDR3, the DNA is TGTGCCAGCAGTGAATCCCCGACAGGGGATGGCTCTGGGGCCAACGTCCTGACTTTC.

This clonotype was seen more than once but under ten times. This sequence joins TRBV6-4 and TRBJ1-1; D call uncertain. The CDR3 is made up of 13 amino acids. CDR1 is MRHNA, CDR2 SNTAGT, per germline. Trimming cost V 4 bases and J 9 bases, with 15 bases left between them. As DNA, the CDR3 is TGTGCCAGCAGTGTTACCCTCCAAGGTAAAGCTTTCTTT. Amino acids: CASSVTLQGKAFF.

This clonotype was seen a few times. The chain is built from TRBV6-6 and TRBJ2-1; no clear D. V was shortened by 6 bases and J by 2 bases, with 8 bases between the two germline ends. This CDR3 contains 13 residues. The V gene's germline CDR1 is MNHNY and CDR2 SVGAGI (reference sequence). The CDR3 protein is CASSFDPYNEQFF. The CDR3 bases are TGTGCCAGCAGCTTCGACCCCTACAATGAGCAGTTCTTC.

This chain connects TRBV7-2 to TRBJ1-5, with 10 bases identical to TRBD1. The CDR3 consists of 13 residues. Germline CDR1 is SGHTA and CDR2 is FQGNSA. CDR3 coding DNA: TGTGCGACCGGACAGGGGGGGAATCAGCCCCAGCATTTT. It translates to CATGQGGNQPQHF.

This clonotype is classed as medium-sized (0.01 to 0.1%). The chain is built from TRBV4-1 and TRBJ2-2, with D unclear. CDR1 MGHRA and CDR2 YSYEKL come from the germline V gene. The CDR3 loop spans 17 amino acids. Deletions cut 0 bases from V and 4 bases from J, with 15 bases between. CDR3 protein: CASSQEGRTSLTGELFF. CDR3 bases: TGCGCCAGCAGCCAAGAGGGCCGTACATCCCTCACCGGGGAGCTGTTTTTT.

Sample share makes this clonotype medium-sized (0.01 to 0.1%). V is TRBV2 and J is TRBJ1-2, with D possibly TRBD1 on 5 matching bases. CDR3 length: 15 residues. The germline gives CDR1 SNHLY, CDR2 FYNNEI. V was pared by 7 bases and J by 0 bases, with 15 bases between. DNA of the CDR3: TGTGCCAGCATGGGGGGAGGGACCGCTAACTATGGCTACACCTTC. Translating it yields CASMGGGTANYGYTF.

This clonotype was found a few times. The chain employs TRBV27 and TRBJ1-5, with D perhaps TRBD1 (5 bases). The CDR3 covers 14 residues. Germline assignment: CDR1 MNHEY and CDR2 SMNVEV (reference sequence). Trimming took 1 base from V and 6 from J, leaving 10 bases between them. The CDR3 DNA sequence: TGTGCCAGCAGTTTATGGGGGGAGGGTCAGCCCCAGCATTTT. Translating it yields CASSLWGEGQPQHF.

The V and J genes are TRBV12-3 or TRBV12-4 and TRBJ2-2; D gene unclear. Between the trimmed V and J ends, which lost 0 bases and 8 bases, there was a span of 4 bases. The CDR3 runs 12 residues. The DNA for the CDR3 is TGTGCCAGCAGTTTAGCGATGGGGGAGCTGTTTTTT. Protein sequence: CASSLAMGELFF.

This clonotype was picked up a small number of times. The chain joins TRBV5-5 to TRBJ2-5; no definite D call. V was cut by 1 base and J by 5 bases, with 9 bases left in between. The CDR3 has 13 amino acids. Germline V gives CDR1 SGHKS, CDR2 YYEKEE (reference sequence). The CDR3 reads CASSLFIQETQYF. CDR3 in DNA: TGTGCCAGCAGCTTGTTTATCCAGGAGACCCAGTACTTC.

Sample share makes this clonotype large. This chain uses TRBV10-3 with TRBJ2-5, with a tentative D call TRBD1 (5 bases). The germline CDR1 and CDR2 sequences are ENHRY and SYGVKD. V shed 11 bases and J shed 7 bases, with 17 bases lying between them. The CDR3 length is 12 residues. The DNA for the CDR3 is TGTGCCGCCCAGGGCACCCAGGGGACCCAGTACTTC. It encodes CAAQGTQGTQYF.

By share, this clonotype counts as large. The rearrangement joins TRBV4-2 to TRBJ2-1; no firm D call. The CDR3 length is 19 residues. Germline CDR1 and CDR2: LGHNA and YNFKEQ. V was clipped by 0 bases and J by 0 bases, with 18 bases between them. The CDR3 nucleotides are TGTGCCAGCAGCCAAGAAATGGTAGACTTCCGAGGCTCCTACAATGAGCAGTTCTTC. It is translated as CASSQEMVDFRGSYNEQFF.

By share, this clonotype counts as medium-sized. V usage is TRBV19 and J usage is TRBJ1-5; D is undetermined. Trimming left V 8 bases short and J 4 bases short, with 6 bases between. Germline V gene lookup returns CDR1 LNHDA and CDR2 SQIVND (reference sequence). This CDR3 spans 11 amino acids. The CDR3 is CASGINQPQHF. CDR3 nucleotides: TGTGCCAGTGGGATAAATCAGCCCCAGCATTTT. The whole variable domain, filled in from reference TRBV19 and TRBJ1-5, reads DGGITQSPKYLFRKEGQNVTLSCEQNLNHDAMYWYRQDPGQGLRLIYYSQIVNDFQKGDIAEGYSVSREKKESFPLTVTSAQKNPTAFYLCASGINQPQHFGDGTRLSIL.